This T cell receptor beta chain originates from a study of blood T cell repertoires in COVID-19. The repertoire was sequenced with immunoSEQ multiplex PCR; TCRdb's copy has only in-frame clones and lacks some. The data hold about 230,000 clones, with approximately 83% observed a single time. The germline gives CDR1 MNHEY, CDR2 SVGAGI. After removal of 5 bases from V and 3 bases from J, the junction contained 3 bases not matched to a gene. The CDR3 consists of 14 residues. Source material: peripheral blood. The V call is TRBV6-5, the J call TRBJ2-7, with 11 bases identical to TRBD1. The clonotype originates from a man between 45 and 60 years old with active or convalescent COVID-19. CDR3 loop: CASSKDRGHYEQYF. CDR3 in DNA: TGTGCCAGCAGTAAGGACAGGGGGCACTACGAGCAGTACTTC.